Below, 5 T cell receptor beta chains from the same sample are listed, as sequenced in a study of T cell repertoires in ileal Crohn's disease. Sequenced by immunoSEQ multiplex PCR; TCRdb stores in-frame clones only, minus some. The sample has roughly 31,000 clones, about four fifths seen once. The sequenced sample consisted of ileal tissue. The receptors derive from an adult with Crohn's disease.

This clone was detected a few times. The chain links TRBV29-1 to TRBJ1-2, with 7 bases matching TRBD1. The germline V gene has CDR1 SQVTM and CDR2 ANQGSEA. The ends lost 7 bases at V and 7 bases at J; junction bases unmatched: 6. The CDR3 is 11 amino acids. CDR3 region: CSARGDSGYTF. The CDR3 DNA is TGCAGCGCACGTGGGGACAGTGGCTACACCTTC.

The chain joins TRBV30 to TRBJ2-1, with a weak D call TRBD2 (5 bases). The germline CDR1 and CDR2 sequences are GTSNPN and SVGIG (reference sequence). CDR3 length: 15 residues. V shed 0 bases and J shed 8 bases, with 17 bases lying between them. Written as DNA, the CDR3 is TGTGCCTGGAGTGTTGGCGTGAGTGCGGGCGATGAGCAGTTCTTC. Translation: CAWSVGVSAGDEQFF. The full variable domain, its missing parts supplied by reference TRBV30 and TRBJ2-1, is SQTIHQWPATLVQPVGSPLSLECTVEGTSNPNLYWYRQAAGRGLQLLFYSVGIGQISSEVPQNLSASRPQDRQFILSSKKLLLSDSGFYLCAWSVGVSAGDEQFFGPGTRLTVL.

This chain connects TRBV18 to TRBJ1-2, with 10 bases that match TRBD1. The CDR3 has 13 amino acids. V trimming: 3 bases; J trimming: 7 bases; junction bases outside the gene matches: 2. Germline CDR1 is KGHSH and CDR2 is LQKENI. Written as DNA, the CDR3 is TGTGCCAGCTCACCGGGACAGGGGTTTGGCTACACCTTC. The encoded protein is CASSPGQGFGYTF.

This clone was observed a few times. This sequence joins TRBV7-2 and TRBJ2-3, with TRBD2 identical over 8 bases. Unmatched junction bases numbered 4, after V lost 3 bases and J lost 2 bases. This CDR3 region has 15 residues. Germline CDR1 and CDR2: SGHTA and FQGNSA. This CDR3 reads CASSFTSGYTDTQYF. CDR3 in DNA: TGTGCCAGCAGCTTCACTAGCGGATACACAGATACGCAGTATTTT.

The chain is built from TRBV21-1 and TRBJ2-6; TRBD1, the D gene given by the table, was not confirmed from the DNA. TRBV21-1 is shown as a pseudogene. CDR3 size: 18 residues. The CDR3 here is CASSKQGALRSGANVLTF. Written as DNA, the CDR3 is TGTGCCAGCAGCAAACAGGGGGCGCTTAGGTCTGGGGCCAACGTCCTGACTTTC.